The sample holds many counts of the clone carrying this TCR beta chain. Its antigen remains unknown. Time point specified: newly diagnosed GD, antithyroid drugs for less than 3 months. The TCR library used RNA extracted from PBMCs. This record belongs to a study of regulatory T cells in long-lasting Graves disease. Study conclusions and caveats: Peripheral blood was the sole material, not thyroid tissue. Lower TCR diversity was seen in persistent Graves' patients than in newly diagnosed ones.

Both iRepertoire HTBI primers and Arm-PCR of CDR3 regions were used to build the TCR beta libraries. TCRdb re-derived calls from the multiplex PCR reads in MiXCR, one entry per CDR3 protein. The table records 500,000 to 700,000 distinct CDR3 sequences, under 20% of them present only once. The CDR3 covers 18 residues. V dropped 2 bases and J dropped 1 base, with 20 bases sitting between them. From germline, CDR1 is MNHEY and CDR2 SMNVEV (reference sequence). The same sample was also studied in work on T cells in Graves' hyperthyroidism and ophthalmopathy. That paper notes: First-round RT-PCR targeting the TCR CDR3 was performed with the HTBI primer set.

The input for sequencing was peripheral blood mononuclear cells (PBMCs), taken at new diagnosis, from a patient treated with antithyroid drugs. The clonotype comes from a young woman with Graves disease. This chain connects TRBV27 to TRBJ1-1; weak D call: TRBD1 (6 bases). The CDR3 nucleotides are TGTGCCAGCAGTTTACGTTTTCGGGGGGCGAGGGCGAACACTGAAGCTTTCTTT. Its translation is CASSLRFRGARANTEAFF.